The 9 T cell receptor beta chains presented below share a single source sample, sequenced in a study of T cell responses to AZD1222 COVID-19 vaccine. Clones were read by immunoSEQ multiplex PCR, and TCRdb kept only the in-frame ones, dropping some. The sample contains about 120,000 clones, more than 65% of which appear only once. The sequencing used peripheral blood, collected 28 days after the second AZD1222 dose. The receptor source for this set is an adult who received the AZD1222 COVID-19 vaccine.

This clone came up a few times. This chain uses TRBV28 with TRBJ1-5, with D maybe TRBD1 (6 bases). V gave up 5 bases and J gave up 0 bases, with 14 bases separating them. The CDR3 consists of 16 residues. From germline, CDR1 is MDHEN and CDR2 SYDVKM. CDR3 region: CASSKQGSYSNQPQHF. Written as DNA, the CDR3 is TGTGCCAGCAGTAAACAGGGCTCCTATAGCAATCAGCCCCAGCATTTT.

The chain is built from TRBV2 and TRBJ1-5; D is unresolved. CDR3 length: 14 residues. Germline V gene data show CDR1 as SNHLY and CDR2 as FYNNEI. The ends were cut back, 4 bases at V and 4 bases at J, with 11 bases in the middle. The CDR3 DNA follows: TGTGCCAGCAGTGGGTCCGAGCGTAATCAGCCCCAGCATTTT. It translates to CASSGSERNQPQHF. Full variable domain (rest looked up from reference TRBV2 and TRBJ1-5): EPEVTQTPSHQVTQMGQEVILRCVPISNHLYFYWYRQILGQKVEFLVSFYNNEISEKSEIFDDQFSVERPDGSNFTLKIRSTKLEDSAMYFCASSGSERNQPQHFGDGTRLSIL.

The CDR3 sequence is CASSLGRNWDTDTEAFF. The CDR3 DNA is TGTGCCAGCAGCTTAGGTAGGAATTGGGACACTGACACTGAAGCTTTCTTT. The chain links TRBV7-9 to TRBJ1-1, with D perhaps matching TRBD1 (6 bases). The germline V gene has CDR1 SEHNR and CDR2 FQNEAQ (reference sequence). The CDR3 loop spans 17 amino acids. V was shortened by 1 base and J by 3 bases, with 18 bases between the two germline ends.

The J gene is TRBJ2-5, the V gene TRBV5-5, with 13 bases lining up with TRBD2. CDR1 is SGHKS and CDR2 is YYEKEE in the germline V gene (reference sequence). The CDR3 is made up of 18 amino acids. The trim removed 4 bases at V and 1 base at J, leaving 10 bases unmatched. In DNA form, the CDR3 reads TGTGCCAGCAGCGCTCTACCCGGGACTAGCGGGGTCCAAGAGACCCAGTACTTC. It yields the protein CASSALPGTSGVQETQYF.

This chain connects TRBV7-3 to TRBJ2-1; D is uncertain. This CDR3 region has 13 residues. V lost 5 bases and J 8 bases, leaving 13 bases between the germline ends. Germline V CDR1 and CDR2: SGHTA, FQGTGA. CDR3 protein: CASSPSSSHEQFF. DNA for the CDR3: TGTGCCAGCAGCCCCTCGAGTAGCCATGAGCAGTTCTTC. The entire variable domain, with the rest obtained from reference TRBV7-3 and TRBJ2-1, is as follows: GAGVSQTPSNKVTEKGKYVELRCDPISGHTALYWYRQSLGQGPEFLIYFQGTGAADDSGLPNDRFFAVRPEGSVSTLKIQRTERGDSAVYLCASSPSSSHEQFFGPGTRLTVL.

This clone came up a few times. V is TRBV5-1 and J is TRBJ2-3; TRBD1 might be the D (6 bases). This CDR3 has 15 residues. Germline CDR1 is SGHRS and CDR2 is YFSETQ. V lost 0 bases to trimming and J lost 2 bases, with 10 bases between them. The CDR3 spells CASSLEGTNTDTQYF. The DNA for the CDR3 is TGCGCCAGCAGCTTGGAGGGGACAAACACAGATACGCAGTATTTT.

The chain carries TRBV28 and TRBJ1-4; TRBD1 agrees at 7 bases. Trimming at V came to 2 bases and at J to 6 bases, leaving 3 bases not matched to a gene. The CDR3 has 14 amino acids. CDR1 and CDR2 (germline): MDHEN, SYDVKM. CDR3 DNA sequence: TGTGCCAGCAGTTTAAGTCAGGGGGATGAAAAACTGTTTTTT. Protein sequence: CASSLSQGDEKLFF.

The chain combines TRBV3-1 (or the pseudogene TRBV3-2) with TRBJ2-5; no reliable D call. Trimming shortened V by 9 bases and J by 5 bases, and 13 bases separated the two germline ends. The CDR3 is made up of 12 amino acids. Germline CDR1 LGHDT, CDR2 YNNKEL (reference sequence). This chain's CDR3 is CASKKTQETQYF. In nucleotides, the CDR3 is TGTGCCAGTAAAAAGACTCAGGAGACCCAGTACTTC.

The chain is built from TRBV5-1 and TRBJ1-4, with TRBD1 matching over 10 bases. The germline V gene has CDR1 SGHRS and CDR2 YFSETQ. CDR3 length equals 15 residues. V was pared by 4 bases and J by 5 bases, with 5 bases of the junction left unmatched. The CDR3, as DNA: TGCGCCAGCAGCCCCTGGGACAGGGGAAATGAAAAACTGTTTTTT. Its translation: CASSPWDRGNEKLFF.